The source of this TCR beta chain is a study of identical twins. Germline values: CDR1 MGHRA, CDR2 YSYEKL. The CDR3 runs 16 residues. The J segment lost 2 bases and the V segment lost 3 bases, leaving 3 bases of the junction unmatched. This clonotype came up a few times. The antigen remains undetermined. General study results and limits: Less excess twin sharing appeared in beta out-of-frame sequences. There was an excess of low generation probability in the out-of-frame alpha sequences that twins shared.

With no exceptions, donors were healthy Caucasians. TCRdb ran MiXCR on the 5' RACE reads and lists one entry per CDR3 protein. Among 700,000 to 950,000 distinct CDR3 sequences listed, around an eighth were seen once. These data also featured in a second study, about yellow fever vaccine responses in identical twins.

The receptor was isolated from a woman between 18 and 29 years old in good health. The V gene is TRBV4-1, the J gene TRBJ2-1; 11 bases line up with TRBD2. The sequencing sample was made of PBMCs. The CDR3 spells CASSQASGGTYNEQFF. For the CDR3, the DNA is TGCGCCAGCAGCCAGGCTAGCGGGGGGACCTACAATGAGCAGTTCTTC.